Listed below are T cell receptor beta chains from one sample, sequenced in a study of cytomegalovirus exposure and HLA in healthy donors. TCRdb keeps only in-frame clones here, not all; method: immunoSEQ multiplex PCR. Of about 160,000 clones in the sample, roughly four fifths were seen once. Sequenced material: PBMCs. These receptors all come from a male donor in good health and CMV-seropositive. Both conserved end residues are part of each CDR3. The D gene is left open where the match is weak. Some rows have no size entry. The others give once, few or many, or a class for an expanded clone.

V gene: TRBV18
J gene: TRBJ2-1
D gene: NA
clone size: NA
CDR3 protein: CASSPSLGGNEQFF
CDR3 DNA: TGTGCCAGCTCACCTTCTCTGGGGGGCAATGAGCAGTTCTTC

V gene: TRBV5-1
J gene: TRBJ2-5
D gene: TRBD2
clone size: NA
CDR3 protein: CASRDTPGLIQETQYF
CDR3 DNA: TGCGCCAGCAGAGACACCCCGGGACTAATACAAGAGACCCAGTACTTC

V gene: TRBV5-1
J gene: TRBJ1-5
D gene: TRBD1
clone size: NA
CDR3 protein: CASRLGQGNNQPQHF
CDR3 DNA: TGCGCCAGCCGCCTCGGACAGGGGAACAATCAGCCCCAGCATTTT

V gene: TRBV7-8
J gene: TRBJ2-1
D gene: NA
clone size: NA
CDR3 protein: CASSLGSPGYNEQFF
CDR3 DNA: TGTGCCAGCAGCTTAGGTTCCCCGGGGTACAATGAGCAGTTCTTC

V gene: TRBV5-1
J gene: TRBJ2-7
D gene: NA
clone size: NA
CDR3 protein: CASSLTAYEQYF
CDR3 DNA: TGCGCCAGCAGCTTGACGGCCTACGAGCAGTACTTC

V gene: TRBV11-2
J gene: TRBJ2-7
D gene: NA
clone size: few
CDR3 protein: CAKGGGFGEQYF
CDR3 DNA: TGTGCTAAGGGGGGAGGGTTTGGAGAGCAGTACTTC

V gene: TRBV10-2
J gene: TRBJ1-1
D gene: TRBD1
clone size: NA
CDR3 protein: CASSKGQGIMNTEAFF
CDR3 DNA: TGCGCCAGCAGTAAGGGACAGGGAATAATGAACACTGAAGCTTTCTTT

V gene: TRBV9
J gene: TRBJ1-1
D gene: NA
clone size: few
CDR3 protein: CASSALGAGTEAFF
CDR3 DNA: TGTGCCAGCAGCGCCTTGGGGGCCGGCACTGAAGCTTTCTTT

V gene: TRBV13
J gene: TRBJ1-5
D gene: NA
clone size: NA
CDR3 protein: CASSLGSGNQPQHF
CDR3 DNA: TGTGCCAGCAGCTTGGGCTCTGGCAATCAGCCCCAGCATTTT

V gene: TRBV19
J gene: TRBJ2-7
D gene: TRBD2
clone size: NA
CDR3 protein: CASSILAGPSYEQYF
CDR3 DNA: TGTGCCAGTAGTATCCTAGCGGGGCCATCCTACGAGCAGTACTTC

V gene: TRBV4-3
J gene: TRBJ2-2
D gene: NA
clone size: NA
CDR3 protein: CASSLTGVRNTGELFF
CDR3 DNA: TGCGCCAGCAGCCTAACCGGGGTCCGAAACACCGGGGAGCTGTTTTTT

V gene: TRBV13
J gene: TRBJ1-2
D gene: TRBD1
clone size: few
CDR3 protein: CASSGPTGYYGYTF
CDR3 DNA: TGTGCCAGCAGCGGCCCGACAGGGTACTATGGCTACACCTTC

V gene: TRBV20-1
J gene: TRBJ1-2
D gene: TRBD1
clone size: once
CDR3 protein: CSENRGSGYTF
CDR3 DNA: TGCAGTGAGAACAGGGGCAGTGGCTACACCTTC

V gene: TRBV5-5
J gene: TRBJ2-5
D gene: TRBD2
clone size: NA
CDR3 protein: CASTLRGGWIETQYF
CDR3 DNA: TGTGCCAGCACCTTGCGGGGGGGGTGGATCGAGACCCAGTACTTC